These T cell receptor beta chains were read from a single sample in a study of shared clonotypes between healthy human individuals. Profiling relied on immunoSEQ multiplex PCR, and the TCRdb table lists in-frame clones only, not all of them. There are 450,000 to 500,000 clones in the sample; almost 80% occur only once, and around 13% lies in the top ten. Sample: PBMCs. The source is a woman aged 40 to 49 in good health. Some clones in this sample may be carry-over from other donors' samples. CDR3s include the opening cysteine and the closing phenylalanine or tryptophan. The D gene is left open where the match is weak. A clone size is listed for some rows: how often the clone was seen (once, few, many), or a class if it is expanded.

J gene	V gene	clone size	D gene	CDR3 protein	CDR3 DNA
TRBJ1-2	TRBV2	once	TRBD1	CASSPDRGKYGYTF	TGTGCCAGCAGTCCGGACAGGGGGAAGTATGGCTACACCTTC
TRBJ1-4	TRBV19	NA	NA	CASSGSTGGAGEKLFF	TGTGCCAGTAGTGGCTCAACAGGAGGAGCGGGTGAAAAACTGTTTTTT
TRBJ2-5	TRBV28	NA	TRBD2	CASEGLAGLVETQYF	TGTGCCAGCGAGGGACTAGCGGGATTGGTAGAGACCCAGTACTTC
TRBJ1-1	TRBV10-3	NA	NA	CAISEVGDTEAFF	TGTGCCATCAGTGAAGTCGGGGACACTGAAGCTTTCTTT
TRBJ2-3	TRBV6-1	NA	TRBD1	CASSPGTGGPDTQYF	TGTGCCAGCAGTCCCGGGACAGGGGGCCCAGATACGCAGTATTTT
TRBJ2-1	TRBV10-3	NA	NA	CAISAKELAGGNEQFF	TGTGCCATCAGTGCCAAGGAACTAGCCGGAGGCAATGAGCAGTTCTTC
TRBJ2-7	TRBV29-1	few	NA	CSVEVAGTRKREQYF	TGCAGCGTTGAGGTTGCCGGGACCAGAAAACGAGAGCAGTACTTC
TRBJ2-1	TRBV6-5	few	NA	CASSPRAGGYNEQFF	TGTGCCAGCAGCCCCCGGGCGGGTGGTTACAATGAGCAGTTCTTC
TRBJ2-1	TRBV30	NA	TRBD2	CAWRDPWGAGGEQFF	TGTGCCTGGAGAGACCCCTGGGGGGCGGGGGGTGAGCAGTTCTTC
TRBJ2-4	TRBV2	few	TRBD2	CASRGTSEAHYIQYF	TGTGCCAGCAGAGGGACTAGCGAAGCCCATTACATTCAGTACTTC
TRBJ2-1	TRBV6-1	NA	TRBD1	CATRQGASFGEQFF	TGTGCCACCCGACAGGGGGCTAGCTTTGGGGAGCAGTTCTTC
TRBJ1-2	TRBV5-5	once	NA	CASSGPGPSTNYGYTF	TGTGCCAGCAGCGGGCCGGGGCCCTCTACTAACTATGGCTACACCTTC
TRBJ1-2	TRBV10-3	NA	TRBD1	CAISETGAYGYTF	TGTGCCATCAGCGAGACAGGGGCCTATGGCTACACCTTC
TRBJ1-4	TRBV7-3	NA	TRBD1	CASSATGGTNEKLFF	TGTGCCAGCAGCGCAACAGGGGGAACTAATGAAAAACTGTTTTTT
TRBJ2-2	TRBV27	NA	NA	CASNKGLSNANTGELFF	TGTGCCAGCAATAAGGGACTTTCGAACGCGAACACCGGGGAGCTGTTTTTT
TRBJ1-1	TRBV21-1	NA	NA	CASSNASEAFF	TGTGCCAGCAGCAATGCCAGTGAAGCTTTCTTT
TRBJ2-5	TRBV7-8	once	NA	CASSFSRRQETQYF	TGTGCCAGCAGCTTTTCCAGGCGCCAAGAGACCCAGTACTTC
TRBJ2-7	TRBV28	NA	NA	CASSSAGSTYEQYF	TGTGCCAGCAGTTCGGCGGGCTCTACCTACGAGCAGTACTTC